The 4 T cell receptor beta chains below all came from one sample that was sequenced in a study of OX40 agonist ivuxolimab in advanced cancers. Method: immunoSEQ multiplex PCR; TCRdb's copy keeps in-frame clones and lacks some. Here the sample spans about 94,000 clones, roughly 94% being singletons. The sample consisted of CD4+ or CD8+ T cells sorted from blood, taken in a trial of the OX40 agonist ivuxolimab. The receptors were sampled from an adult with an advanced solid tumor such as melanoma, head and neck, liver or kidney cancer.

CDR3 nucleotide sequence: TGTGCCAGCAGCTTCAGGCGAACTAGCGGGGGGTCCACAGATACGCAGTATTTT. Amino acids: CASSFRRTSGGSTDTQYF. The gene calls are TRBV7-2 and TRBJ2-3, with TRBD2 matching over 12 bases. Germline V lookup: CDR1 SGHTA, CDR2 FQGNSA. The junction had 9 bases not matched to a gene; V was cut back by 3 bases and J by 2 bases. CDR3 length equals 18 residues.

This clone was detected once. The genes are TRBV28 and TRBJ1-3, with D hard to call. The CDR3 spans 17 residues. CDR1 MDHEN and CDR2 SYDVKM come from the germline V gene. V gave up 5 bases and J gave up 0 bases, with 17 bases separating them. The CDR3 nucleotides read TGTGCCAGCAGTCTAGGAGGCAGCTCCTACTCTGGAAACACCATATATTTT. Its protein product is CASSLGGSSYSGNTIYF.

The chain carries TRBV7-6 and TRBJ1-2; the D gene is possibly TRBD1 (5 bases). The CDR3 covers 15 residues. Germline V gives CDR1 SGHVS, CDR2 FNYEAQ. V dropped 5 bases and J dropped 2 bases, with 15 bases sitting between them. Written as DNA, the CDR3 is TGTGCCAGCAGCCCATCCGGGACCACAAACTATGGCTACACCTTC. Protein: CASSPSGTTNYGYTF.

The chain combines TRBV7-2 with TRBJ1-4; the D gene is possibly TRBD1 (6 bases). Trimming left V 6 bases short and J 2 bases short, with 7 bases between. Per the germline V gene, CDR1 is SGHTA and CDR2 is FQGNSA. The length of the CDR3 is 13 residues. The CDR3 reads CASSGQTNEKLFF. DNA of the CDR3: TGTGCCAGCAGTGGACAGACTAATGAAAAACTGTTTTTT.